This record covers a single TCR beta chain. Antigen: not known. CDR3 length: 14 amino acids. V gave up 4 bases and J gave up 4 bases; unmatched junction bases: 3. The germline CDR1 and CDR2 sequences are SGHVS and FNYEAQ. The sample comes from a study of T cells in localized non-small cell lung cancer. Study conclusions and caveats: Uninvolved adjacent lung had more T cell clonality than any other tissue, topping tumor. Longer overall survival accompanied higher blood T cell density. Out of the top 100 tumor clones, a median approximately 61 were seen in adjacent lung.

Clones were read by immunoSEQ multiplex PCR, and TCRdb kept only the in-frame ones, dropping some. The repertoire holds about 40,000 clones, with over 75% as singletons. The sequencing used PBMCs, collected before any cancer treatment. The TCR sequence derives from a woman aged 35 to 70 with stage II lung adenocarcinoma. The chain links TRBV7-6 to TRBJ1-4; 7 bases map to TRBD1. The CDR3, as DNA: TGTGCCAGCAGCTCGACAGGGATTAATGAAAAACTGTTTTTT. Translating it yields CASSSTGINEKLFF.